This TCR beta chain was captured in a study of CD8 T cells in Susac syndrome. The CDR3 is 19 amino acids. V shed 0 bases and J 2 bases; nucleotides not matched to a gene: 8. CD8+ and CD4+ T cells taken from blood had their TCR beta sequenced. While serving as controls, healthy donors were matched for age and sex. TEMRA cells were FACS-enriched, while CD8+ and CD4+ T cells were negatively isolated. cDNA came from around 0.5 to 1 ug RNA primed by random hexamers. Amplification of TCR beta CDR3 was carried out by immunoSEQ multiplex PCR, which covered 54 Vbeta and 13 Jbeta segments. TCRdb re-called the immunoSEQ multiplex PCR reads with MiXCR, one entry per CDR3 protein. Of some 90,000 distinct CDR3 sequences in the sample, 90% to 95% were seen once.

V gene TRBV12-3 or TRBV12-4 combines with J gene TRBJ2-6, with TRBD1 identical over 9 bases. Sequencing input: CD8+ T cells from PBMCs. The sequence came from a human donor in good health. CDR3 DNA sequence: TGTGCCAGCAGTTTAGCCCGGGACAGGGATGTTACTGGGGCCAACGTCCTGACTTTC. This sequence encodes CASSLARDRDVTGANVLTF.